This T cell receptor (beta chain) was recorded in a study of T-cell reconstitution after alpha-beta-depleted transplantation in children. Points from the study as a whole: T cells produced anew were the main source of T-cell counts and diversity one year after transplant. At around two months after transplant, the alpha-beta T cells were reportedly derived from several hundred expanded clones that came from non-depleted graft cells. There were some patients whose high TCRbeta diversity at day 60 came from surviving recipient T cells and thymic progenitors.

During its preparation, the TCRbeta library received unique molecular identifiers. TCRdb reprocessed the PCR reads with MiXCR, giving one entry per CDR3 protein. There are 550,000 to 800,000 distinct CDR3 sequences in the sample; 10% to 15% occur only once, and around 0.79% lies in the top ten. This clonotype has a count of ten or more. Its specificity is unknown. Looked up from germline, CDR1 is MNHNY and CDR2 is SVGAGI (reference sequence). This CDR3 spans 13 amino acids. The J gene is TRBJ2-3, the V gene TRBV6-6; D is uncertain. The receptor's source is a girl aged 2 to 10 with congenital amegakaryocytic thrombocytopenia, due to receive a stem cell transplant. The sample here was PBMCs, taken before TCRalphabeta/CD19-depleted stem cell transplant. The CDR3 is CSHTLTSTDTQYF. The CDR3 DNA sequence: TGTTCCCATACTTTGACTTCCACAGATACGCAGTATTTT.